The 30 T cell receptor beta chains listed next were all sequenced from one sample in a study of tissue T cells after allogeneic stem cell transplantation. The time point is: mouse harvest day 7 after allogeneic transplant. Tail vein injection delivered 10^7 T-cell-depleted bone marrow cells and 10^6 splenic CD5+ T cells. The repertoire was sequenced with immunoSEQ multiplex PCR; TCRdb's copy has only in-frame clones and lacks some. The table has 4,900 or so clones, 51% seen once. The specimen was gut tissue. Source of these receptors: a female BALB/c mouse given C57BL/6 T cells with graft-versus-host disease after an allogeneic hematopoietic cell transplant.

This clone was seen more than once but under ten times. Gene names are the mouse ones. The CDR3 extends 1 residue past the end of the read, so its final part is completed from the germline J gene. The gene calls are TRBV19 and TRBJ2-7, with D unclear. The CDR3 spans 12 residues. Per germline, CDR1 FNHDT and CDR2 SITEND (reference sequence). Trimming shortened V by 7 bases and J by 0 bases, and 8 bases separated the two germline ends. The CDR3 bases that were read are TGTGCCAGCGGGCACAGCTCCTATGAACAGTAC. Translation gives CASGHSSYEQY. Given in full, the CDR3 is CASGHSSYEQYF.

Details on this clone: The gene symbols are mouse symbols. The read gets to within 1 residue of the CDR3 end, and the germline J gene fills in the rest. This chain uses TRBV3 with TRBJ1-4; no definite D call. CDR3 length equals 13 residues. Per germline, CDR1 SNHLY and CDR2 FYNGKV (reference sequence). V lost 1 base and J 4 bases, leaving 4 bases between the germline ends. Partial CDR3 DNA: TGTGCCAGCAGCTTAGTGGTCAACGAAAGATTATTT. It specifies CASSLVVNERLF. The whole CDR3 protein is CASSLVVNERLFF.

This clone was seen only a few times. The gene symbols are mouse symbols. Read sequence stops 1 residue before the CDR3 end, and the germline J gene provides the missing end. The V call is TRBV4, the J call TRBJ1-3, with D hard to call. Trimming cost V 5 bases and J 0 bases, with 2 bases left between them. The CDR3 consists of 12 residues. From germline, CDR1 is LGHDT and CDR2 YNNKQL (reference sequence). CDR3 DNA (partial): TGTGCCAGCAGCACTTCTGGAAATACGCTCTAT. It is translated as CASSTSGNTLY. The full-length CDR3 reads as CASSTSGNTLYF.

This clone has only a few counts. Any gene name here is a mouse gene name. The observed sequence ends 1 residue before the CDR3 terminus, with the missing tail filled in from the germline J gene. This sequence joins TRBV20 and TRBJ1-4; 7 bases are shared with TRBD1. Trimming at V came to 6 bases and at J to 0 bases, leaving 4 bases not matched to a gene. The CDR3 covers 14 residues. CDR1 and CDR2 from the germline V gene are GFQATS and STVNSAI. The sequenced CDR3 bases are TGTGGTGCCTCGGGACAGATTTCCAACGAAAGATTATTT. Amino acids: CGASGQISNERLF. The entire CDR3 sequence reads CGASGQISNERLFF. Drawing the rest from reference TRBV20 and TRBJ1-4, the complete variable domain is GALVYQYPRRTICKSGTSMRMECQAVGFQATSVAWYRQSPQKTFELIALSTVNSAIKYEQNFTQEKFPISHPNLSFSSMTVLNAYLEDRGLYLCGASGQISNERLFFGHGTKLSVL.

A word on this clone: Each gene name is a mouse one. The CDR3 end falls 1 residue outside the read, so it is completed with the germline J gene. The identical CDR3 is also encoded by other nucleotide sequences in the sample. The chain carries TRBV26 and TRBJ2-4; unclear D gene. Germline assignment: CDR1 KGHPV and CDR2 FQNQEV (reference sequence). V lost 4 bases and J 1 base, leaving 9 bases between the germline ends. The CDR3 spans 14 residues. The CDR3 spells CASSRAPGQNTLYF. The sequenced CDR3 bases are TGTGCCAGCAGTCGGGCCCCTGGTCAAAACACCTTGTAC. Full variable domain (missing parts from reference TRBV26 and TRBJ2-4): NSKVIQTPRYLVKGQGQKAKMRCIPEKGHPVVFWYQQNKNNEFKFLINFQNQEVLQQIDMTEKRFSAECPSNSPCSLEIQSSEAGDSALYLCASSRAPGQNTLYFGAGTRLSVL.

Points on this clone: The genes and germline here are from mouse. The read stops 1 residue short of the end of the CDR3; the missing end is completed from the germline J gene. V gene TRBV5 combines with J gene TRBJ1-1; 9 bases match TRBD1. The CDR3 runs 12 residues. The germline V gene has CDR1 LGHNA and CDR2 YNLKQL (reference sequence). Trimming removed 4 bases from V and 8 bases from J; junction bases left unmatched: 2. The CDR3 sequence is CASSRTGEEVFF. The CDR3 bases that were read are TGTGCCAGCAGCCGGACAGGGGAGGAAGTCTTC.

This clone appeared a few times. These gene names are mouse names. The read ends 1 residue shy of where the CDR3 ends; the end is completed using the germline J gene. The V gene is TRBV24, the J gene TRBJ2-7; D remains ambiguous. CDR1 is KGHTA, CDR2 FRNEEI, per germline. Trimming took 3 bases from V and 3 from J, leaving 9 bases between them. CDR3 length equals 13 residues. The CDR3 sequence: CASSLASFYEQYF. CDR3 DNA, as far as it was read: TGTGCCAGCAGTCTAGCAAGCTTCTATGAACAGTAC.

Worth noting for this clone: Germline and genes: mouse. CDR3 sequence: CASSLGLGGGAETLYF. The DNA read from the CDR3 is TGTGCCAGCAGCCTCGGACTGGGGGGGGGTGCAGAAACGCTGTAT. This chain joins TRBV5 and TRBJ2-3, with 12 bases matching TRBD2. Coverage ceases 1 residue before the CDR3 finishes, and the germline J gene fills in the end. Germline CDR1 is LGHNA and CDR2 is YNLKQL (reference sequence). Losses at the gene ends were 4 bases for V and 1 base for J; bases not matched to a gene: 3. The CDR3 contains 16 residues.

This clone was seen only a few times. All gene names here are mouse names. The read comes to an end 1 residue before the CDR3 does, leaving the germline J gene to fill in the end. The chain couples TRBV26 to TRBJ2-3, with D uncertain. Germline V gives CDR1 KGHPV, CDR2 FQNQEV (reference sequence). The CDR3 loop spans 13 amino acids. Trimming stripped 2 bases from V and 1 base from J, with 4 bases between. Partial CDR3 DNA: TGTGCCAGCAGTCTGCAGGGTGCAGAAACGCTGTAT. Translation gives CASSLQGAETLY. The entire CDR3 reads CASSLQGAETLYF.

As concerns this clone: Gene names refer to mouse genes. The sequenced fragment ends 1 residue before the CDR3 boundary, so the rest is inferred from the germline J gene. The chain carries TRBV1 and TRBJ1-1, with 7 positions matching TRBD1. CDR3 length: 13 residues. V dropped 4 bases and J dropped 7; count of bases not matched to a gene: 6. Germline V gene sequence: CDR1 NSQYPW, CDR2 LRSPGD (reference sequence). The CDR3 protein is CTCSVGTAKEVFF. The DNA read from the CDR3 is TGCACCTGCAGTGTAGGGACAGCAAAAGAAGTCTTC.

On this clone: All gene names here are mouse names. The missing CDR3 end, 1 residue past where the read stops, is filled in from the germline J gene. The genes are TRBV12-1 and TRBJ2-3; tentative D call: TRBD2 (5 bases). Trimming removed 9 bases at V and 0 bases at J, with 12 bases between. In germline, CDR1 is SGHSN, CDR2 HYEKVE. This CDR3 spans 13 amino acids. The covered CDR3 bases are TGTGCCTCCGGGCTGGGTAGTGCAGAAACGCTGTAT. It is translated as CASGLGSAETLY. The whole CDR3 region reads CASGLGSAETLYF. Together with reference TRBV12-1 and TRBJ2-3, the CDR3 gives the full variable domain: DSGVVQSPRHIIKEKGGRSVLTCIPISGHSNVVWYQQTLGKELKFLIQHYEKVERDKGFLPSRFSVQQFDDYHSEMNMSALELEDSAMYFCASGLGSAETLYFGSGTRLTVL.

This clone was seen more than once but under ten times. Germline and genes: mouse. The observed sequence ends 1 residue before the CDR3 terminus, with the missing tail filled in from the germline J gene. V usage is TRBV17 and J usage is TRBJ2-7, with a possible D match to TRBD2 (6 bases). CDR3 length: 12 residues. Germline CDR1 and CDR2: MNHDT and YYDKIL. V lost 6 bases, J lost 3 bases, and 9 bases lay in between. This CDR3 is CASSPWGYEQYF. The DNA read from the CDR3 is TGTGCTAGCAGCCCCTGGGGCTATGAACAGTAC.

Concerning this clone: Genes here carry mouse names. The CDR3 end falls 1 residue outside the read, so it is completed with the germline J gene. The genes are TRBV24 and TRBJ2-4; the D is unclear. The ends were cut back, 6 bases at V and 4 bases at J, with 8 bases in the middle. The germline V gene encodes CDR1 KGHTA and CDR2 FRNEEI. CDR3 length: 12 amino acids. The CDR3: CASRLGKNTLYF. The sequenced part of the CDR3 DNA is TGTGCCAGCAGGCTCGGGAAAAACACCTTGTAC.

As concerns this clone: Mouse germline and gene names are used. The read comes to an end 1 residue before the CDR3 does, leaving the germline J gene to fill in the end. V is TRBV3 and J is TRBJ2-1; 11 bases are shared with TRBD2. V lost 1 base to trimming and J lost 7 bases; unmatched junction nucleotides: 3. CDR1 is SNHLY, CDR2 FYNGKV, per germline (reference sequence). The CDR3 extends over 15 amino acids. The covered CDR3 bases are TGTGCCAGCAGCTTAGACTGGGGGGGCTGGGCTGAGCAGTTC. Its protein product is CASSLDWGGWAEQF. The whole CDR3 is CASSLDWGGWAEQFF.

This clone was seen just once. Gene names and germline refer to mouse. Sequencing ends 1 residue short of the CDR3 end; the germline J gene provides the rest. The chain employs TRBV26 and TRBJ1-1; the D gene is possibly TRBD1 (6 bases). Germline-derived CDR1 and CDR2 are KGHPV and FQNQEV (reference sequence). Trimming took 0 bases from V and 7 from J, leaving 9 bases between them. The CDR3 has 13 residues. The CDR3: CASSLSKGGEVFF. The part of the CDR3 DNA that was read is TGTGCCAGCAGTCTGTCGAAGGGGGGAGAAGTCTTC.

On this clone: Genes and germline come from the mouse. The read falls 1 residue short of the CDR3 end, and the missing part is taken from the germline J gene. The V gene is TRBV1, the J gene TRBJ2-4; D ambiguous. This CDR3 contains 13 residues. V was pared by 8 bases and J by 1 base, with 10 bases between. Germline-derived CDR1 and CDR2 are NSQYPW and LRSPGD (reference sequence). The CDR3 DNA, read in part, is TGCACCTGCGGAGGGAGAGGTCAAAACACCTTGTAC. It is translated as CTCGGRGQNTLY. In full, the CDR3 reads CTCGGRGQNTLYF.

As regards this clone: Gene names are mouse gene names. Read coverage stops 1 residue before the CDR3 terminus; the germline J gene supplies the remainder. The chain uses TRBV3 and TRBJ2-3, with 10 bases lining up with TRBD1. Trimming removed 3 bases from V and 0 bases from J; junction bases left unmatched: 3. This CDR3 contains 16 residues. Germline V gene sequence: CDR1 SNHLY, CDR2 FYNGKV (reference sequence). CDR3 in amino acids: CASSFGQGGSAETLYF. Incomplete CDR3 DNA: TGTGCCAGCAGCTTCGGACAGGGGGGTAGTGCAGAAACGCTGTAT.

Turning to this clone: Gene names and germline refer to mouse. The read terminates 1 residue before the CDR3 end, so the remaining end is supplied by the germline J gene. The chain couples TRBV26 to TRBJ1-1; D is undetermined. The CDR3 runs to 11 residues. V was shortened by 4 bases and J by 5 bases, with 5 bases between the two germline ends. CDR1 is KGHPV, CDR2 FQNQEV, per germline (reference sequence). CDR3 in amino acids: CASSPHTEVFF. The CDR3 bases that were read are TGTGCCAGCAGTCCCCATACAGAAGTCTTC.

Regarding this clone: The germline and genes are mouse ones. From the germline J gene comes the end of the CDR3, since the read stops 1 residue before it. This sample includes further DNA sequences coding for the same CDR3. The chain has TRBV26 and TRBJ1-6; D call uncertain. TRBJ1-6 has ORF status, its function being uncertain. In germline, CDR1 is KGHPV, CDR2 FQNQEV (reference sequence). CDR3 length equals 13 residues. V dropped 4 bases and J dropped 0 bases, with 1 base sitting between them. The CDR3 sequence is CASSPSYNSPLYF. CDR3 bases read: TGTGCCAGCAGTCCTTCCTATAATTCGCCCCTCTAC.

Worth noting for this clone: The gene names here belong to mouse. The read is 1 residue too short to cover the CDR3 end, so that end is filled in from the germline J gene. V is TRBV13-1 and J is TRBJ2-1; weak D call: TRBD1 (6 bases). Looked up from germline, CDR1 is NSHNY and CDR2 is SYGAGN. This CDR3 spans 12 amino acids. The V end lost 2 bases, the J end lost 12 bases, and 12 bases lay between the germline ends. The part of the CDR3 DNA that was read is TGTGCCAGCAGTGAGAGGGGGTACGGGCAGTTC. It encodes CASSERGYGQF. The whole CDR3 protein reads CASSERGYGQFF.

Details on this clone: Gene names are mouse gene names. The CDR3 goes on 1 residue after the read ends, and that part is filled in from the germline J gene. The chain carries TRBV3 and TRBJ1-3; possibly TRBD1 for D (5 bases). Germline V lookup: CDR1 SNHLY, CDR2 FYNGKV (reference sequence). The CDR3 covers 13 residues. The V gene lost 3 bases and the J gene lost 2 bases, with 5 bases spanning the gap. The part of the CDR3 DNA that was read is TGTGCCAGCAGCTTGGGGGCTGGAAATACGCTCTAT. Translated: CASSLGAGNTLY. The complete CDR3 protein is CASSLGAGNTLYF.

A word on this clone: Mouse germline and gene names are used. The read finishes 1 residue shy of the CDR3 end, and the germline J gene is used to complete it. The V call is TRBV3, the J call TRBJ2-7; 10 positions match TRBD2. The CDR3 consists of 14 residues. The ends lost 4 bases at V and 3 bases at J; junction bases unmatched: 3. Germline CDR1 is SNHLY and CDR2 is FYNGKV (reference sequence). The CDR3 reads CASSSTGGNYEQYF. The CDR3 bases that were read are TGTGCCAGCAGCTCGACTGGGGGGAACTATGAACAGTAC.

Remarks on this clone: Gene names refer to mouse genes. Partial CDR3 DNA: TGTGCAAGCAGCCCGACTGGGGGAAACACCGGGCAGCTCTAC. Amino acids: CASSPTGGNTGQLY. The full CDR3 protein is CASSPTGGNTGQLYF. V and J are TRBV16 and TRBJ2-2; 9 nucleotides agree with TRBD2. The read is 1 residue too short to cover the CDR3 end, so that end is filled in from the germline J gene. Germline V gene lookup returns CDR1 SGHSA and CDR2 FRNQAP. Trimming removed 5 bases from V and 1 base from J; junction bases left unmatched: 2. This CDR3 contains 15 residues.

There are a few counts of this clone. Gene names are mouse gene names. From the germline J gene comes the end of the CDR3, since the read stops 1 residue before it. V is TRBV3 and J is TRBJ2-5; D gene uncertain. Germline V lookup: CDR1 SNHLY, CDR2 FYNGKV (reference sequence). The CDR3 covers 13 residues. V lost 4 bases and J lost 0, with 5 bases in between. The CDR3 loop is CASSSRNQDTQYF. The sequenced CDR3 bases are TGTGCCAGCAGCTCTCGAAACCAAGACACCCAGTAC. Filled out from reference TRBV3 and TRBJ2-5, the complete variable domain reads GPKVLQIPSHQIIDMGQMVTLNCDPVSNHLYFYWYKQILGQQMEFLVNFYNGKVMEKSKLFKDQFSVERPDGSYFTLKIQPTALEDSAVYFCASSSRNQDTQYFGPGTRLLVL.

The sample holds one count of this clone. Gene names and germline refer to mouse. The read falls 1 residue short of the CDR3 end, and the missing part is taken from the germline J gene. This chain uses TRBV26 with TRBJ2-7, with 10 bases identical to TRBD1. The length of the CDR3 is 14 residues. Looked up from germline, CDR1 is KGHPV and CDR2 is FQNQEV (reference sequence). J was trimmed by 1 base and V by 6 bases; bases with no gene match: 3. CDR3 DNA (partial): TGTGCCAGCAGGCTGGGACAGGGGTCCTATGAACAGTAC. Residues: CASRLGQGSYEQY. From start to end, the CDR3 is CASRLGQGSYEQYF.

This clone was seen only once. The germline and genes are mouse ones. The read finishes 1 residue shy of the CDR3 end, and the germline J gene is used to complete it. The chain carries TRBV26 and TRBJ2-5, with unresolved D. This CDR3 has 13 amino acids. Trimming took 0 bases from V and 4 from J, leaving 5 bases between them. Per the germline V gene, CDR1 is KGHPV and CDR2 is FQNQEV (reference sequence). CDR3 bases read: TGTGCCAGCAGTCTGTCAGGGAAAGACACCCAGTAC. Residues: CASSLSGKDTQY. The CDR3 in its entirety is CASSLSGKDTQYF.

A single count supports this clone. Genes and germline are mouse. The CDR3 extends 1 residue past the end of the read, so its final part is completed from the germline J gene. The gene calls are TRBV29 and TRBJ2-3; D is ambiguous. Germline V gene sequence: CDR1 MSHET, CDR2 SYDVDS. V was clipped by 0 bases and J by 0 bases, with 7 bases between them. The CDR3 is 15 residues long. The DNA read from the CDR3 is TGTGCTAGCAGTTTATCCGACCCTAGTGCAGAAACGCTGTAT. This translates into CASSLSDPSAETLY. The CDR3 in full is CASSLSDPSAETLYF.

As for this clone: Germline and genes: mouse. The read ends 1 residue before the CDR3 terminus; that terminus is restored from the germline J gene. The chain couples TRBV16 to TRBJ2-7; D unresolved. Per germline, CDR1 SGHSA and CDR2 FRNQAP. V lost 0 bases and J 5 bases, leaving 2 bases between the germline ends. CDR3 size: 11 residues. Here the CDR3 reads CASSLDDEQYF. The DNA read from the CDR3 is TGTGCAAGCAGCTTAGATGATGAACAGTAC.

Turning to this clone: Mouse germline and gene names are used. The sequenced fragment ends 1 residue before the CDR3 boundary, so the rest is inferred from the germline J gene. This chain uses TRBV3 with TRBJ2-4, with D possibly being TRBD1 or TRBD2 (7 bases each). Germline CDR1 is SNHLY and CDR2 is FYNGKV (reference sequence). Trimming removed 2 bases from V and 0 bases from J, with 12 bases in between. This CDR3 has 16 amino acids. The CDR3 here is CASSLQGGSSQNTLYF. The DNA read from the CDR3 is TGTGCCAGCAGCTTACAGGGGGGGTCTAGTCAAAACACCTTGTAC. Full variable domain (remainder filled in from reference TRBV3 and TRBJ2-4): GPKVLQIPSHQIIDMGQMVTLNCDPVSNHLYFYWYKQILGQQMEFLVNFYNGKVMEKSKLFKDQFSVERPDGSYFTLKIQPTALEDSAVYFCASSLQGGSSQNTLYFGAGTRLSVL.

This clone was recorded a few times. Gene names follow the mouse nomenclature. The DNA ends 1 residue before the CDR3 does, and the rest of the CDR3 is filled in from the germline J gene. The chain has TRBV12-2 and TRBJ2-2; D is unresolved. This CDR3 region has 13 residues. Between the trimmed V and J ends, which lost 2 bases and 1 base, there was a span of 4 bases. The germline V gene has CDR1 SGHLS and CDR2 HYDKME. Partial CDR3 DNA: TGTGCCAGCTCTCGGCGAAACACCGGGCAGCTCTAC. Translated: CASSRRNTGQLY. The entire CDR3 protein is CASSRRNTGQLYF.